Below, one T cell receptor (beta chain) is given with its context. The data were obtained in a study of shared T cell receptors in the human thymus. The germline V gene encodes CDR1 SGHVS and CDR2 FNYEAQ. The trim removed 5 bases at V and 7 bases at J, leaving 21 bases unmatched. This CDR3 is built from 19 residues. Profiling relied on immunoSEQ multiplex PCR, and the TCRdb table lists in-frame clones only, not all of them. The sample lists 55,000 to 75,000 clones, nearly 95% occurring once. V usage is TRBV7-6 and J usage is TRBJ2-1; TRBD2 matches 9 bases. Sequencing was performed on thymocytes. This TCR came from a human donor. CDR3 sequence: CASSIRLGGGAGTKNEQFF. The DNA for the CDR3 is TGTGCCAGCAGCATACGACTCGGCGGGGGGGCGGGGACGAAGAATGAGCAGTTCTTC.